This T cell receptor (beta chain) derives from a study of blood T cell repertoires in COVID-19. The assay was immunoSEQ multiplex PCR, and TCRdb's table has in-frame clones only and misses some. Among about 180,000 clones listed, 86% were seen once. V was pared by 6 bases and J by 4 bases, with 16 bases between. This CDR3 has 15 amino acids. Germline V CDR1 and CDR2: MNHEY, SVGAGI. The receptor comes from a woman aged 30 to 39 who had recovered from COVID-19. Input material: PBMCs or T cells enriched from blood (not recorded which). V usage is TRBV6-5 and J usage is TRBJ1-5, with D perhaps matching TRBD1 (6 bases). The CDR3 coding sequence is TGTGCCAGCAGCCCGGGGGGCCCAACTAATCAGCCCCAGCATTTT. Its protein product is CASSPGGPTNQPQHF.